This TCR beta chain appears in the sequencing data of a study of shared clonotypes between healthy human individuals. Findings and caveats of the study: Unshared clonotypes carried lower generation probabilities than those common to all four donors.

Concerning this clone: The antigen remains unidentified.

The V and J ends lost 5 bases and 3 bases respectively, with 17 bases between them. CDR1 and CDR2 from the germline V gene are SGHVS and FNYEAQ. This CDR3 region has 16 residues. CD45RO-negative cells were positively selected for CCR7, leaving out terminally differentiated effector memory CD45RA+ cells. Generated by immunoSEQ multiplex PCR, the TCRdb table keeps only in-frame clones and is missing some. The sample holds about 2 million clones, just under 95% seen once. This clonotype was obtained from a man aged 18 to 30 in good health. Material: naive CD8+ T cells sorted from blood. V gene TRBV7-6 combines with J gene TRBJ2-1; maybe TRBD2 (6 bases). The CDR3 DNA reads TGTGCCAGCAGCAGGTCGTCCGGGACTGTCTACAATGAGCAGTTCTTC. Protein sequence: CASSRSSGTVYNEQFF. Complete variable domain (other parts from reference TRBV7-6 and TRBJ2-1): GAGVSQSPRYKVTKRGQDVALRCDPISGHVSLYWYRQALGQGPEFLTYFNYEAQQDKSGLPNDRFSAERPEGSISTLTIQRTEQRDSAMYRCASSRSSGTVYNEQFFGPGTRLTVL.